The 10 T cell receptor beta chains given below trace back to one sample, sequenced in a study of T cell changes during pregnancy in multiple sclerosis. Profiling relied on immunoSEQ multiplex PCR, and the TCRdb table lists in-frame clones only, not all of them. The sample shows approximately 70,000 clones, 91% of them seen only once. Sequenced here: peripheral blood, sampled in the third trimester of pregnancy. The receptor set was obtained from a female donor in good health, enrolled as a control in a pregnancy study.

The chain couples TRBV7-2 to TRBJ2-1; 11 nucleotides line up with TRBD2. Germline V gene data show CDR1 as SGHTA and CDR2 as FQGNSA. The J segment lost 4 bases and the V segment lost 5 bases, leaving 16 bases of the junction unmatched. This CDR3 spans 19 amino acids. The CDR3 coding sequence is TGTGCCAGCAGCCTGCCGACTAGCGGGACATCCTTACCATACAATGAGCAGTTCTTC. Its protein is CASSLPTSGTSLPYNEQFF.

This chain uses TRBV9 with TRBJ2-1; TRBD1 might be the D (5 bases). The CDR3 is 15 residues long. CDR1 and CDR2 (germline): SGDLS, YYNGEE. V gave up 0 bases and J gave up 4 bases, with 11 bases separating them. CDR3 sequence (DNA): TGTGCCAGCAGCGTAGTGGGTCAGGGATACAATGAGCAGTTCTTC. It is translated as CASSVVGQGYNEQFF.

The J gene is TRBJ1-2, the V gene TRBV6-1, with 7 bases that match TRBD1. Unmatched junction bases numbered 3, after V lost 6 bases and J lost 2 bases. The CDR3 spans 13 residues. Germline V gives CDR1 MNHNS, CDR2 SASEGT. The CDR3 here is CASRGQINYGYTF. For the CDR3, the DNA is TGTGCCAGCAGGGGACAGATCAACTATGGCTACACCTTC.

The chain recombines TRBV4-2 with TRBJ2-1; TRBD2 aligns across 10 bases. The CDR3 is made up of 14 amino acids. J gave up 7 bases and V 1 base, and 1 base lay outside the gene matches. Germline CDR1 LGHNA, CDR2 YNFKEQ. CDR3 DNA: TGTGCCAGCAGCCAAGGGGGACTAGCGAATGAGCAGTTCTTC. It yields the protein CASSQGGLANEQFF.

The J gene is TRBJ1-4, the V gene TRBV7-2; tentative D call: TRBD1 (6 bases). Trimming took 5 bases from V and 3 from J, leaving 16 bases between them. CDR3 length: 16 residues. The germline gives CDR1 SGHTA, CDR2 FQGNSA. The CDR3 protein is CASSRARGRANEKLFF. The CDR3 DNA reads as TGTGCCAGCAGCCGAGCGCGGGGGCGGGCTAATGAAAAACTGTTTTTT.

The chain combines TRBV5-1 with TRBJ2-2; D is undetermined. The CDR3 contains 16 residues. The ends were cut back, 1 base at V and 4 bases at J, with 14 bases in the middle. CDR1 and CDR2 (germline): SGHRS, YFSETQ. The chain's CDR3 is CASSLTNLSPTGELFF. CDR3 DNA sequence: TGCGCCAGCAGCTTGACTAACCTTAGTCCCACCGGGGAGCTGTTTTTT.

This clone occurred a few times. The chain uses TRBV28 and TRBJ2-2; TRBD1 matches at 7 bases. The junction had 6 bases not matched to a gene; V was cut back by 7 bases and J by 7 bases. Germline CDR1 MDHEN, CDR2 SYDVKM. The CDR3 is 13 residues long. The CDR3 DNA reads as TGTGCCAGCACCTTACAGGGGCACGGGGAGCTGTTTTTT. It codes for CASTLQGHGELFF.

The chain employs TRBV6-6 and TRBJ1-4, with a tentative D call TRBD1 (5 bases). Germline CDR1 is MNHNY and CDR2 is SVGAGI (reference sequence). V was cut by 5 bases and J by 0 bases, with 13 bases left in between. The CDR3 consists of 16 residues. The CDR3 spells CASSRQKPSTNEKLFF. The CDR3 DNA reads as TGTGCCAGCAGTCGACAGAAACCCTCAACTAATGAAAAACTGTTTTTT.

The rearrangement links TRBV9 to TRBJ1-1; D is ambiguous. The germline V gene has CDR1 SGDLS and CDR2 YYNGEE. The CDR3 runs 13 residues. Trimming pared 4 bases from V and 1 base from J, leaving 8 bases between. CDR3 residues: CASSTRENTEAFF. The CDR3 coding sequence is TGTGCCAGCAGCACACGGGAGAACACTGAAGCTTTCTTT.

V and J are TRBV5-1 and TRBJ2-3, with 10 bases lining up with TRBD2. The CDR3 is 20 residues long. V lost 0 bases, J lost 2 bases, and 15 bases stayed unmatched. The germline gives CDR1 SGHRS, CDR2 YFSETQ. DNA for the CDR3: TGCGCCAGCAGCTTGGATGGTTCGGCTAGCGGGGGCCCACTCACAGATACGCAGTATTTT. This sequence encodes CASSLDGSASGGPLTDTQYF.